This passage covers 20 T cell receptor beta chains from one sample sequenced in a study of T cell changes during pregnancy in multiple sclerosis. The assay was immunoSEQ multiplex PCR, and TCRdb's table has in-frame clones only and misses some. The table has 65,000 to 90,000 clones, 80% to 95% seen once. The source material was CD4+ T cells from peripheral blood mononuclear cells, sampled after pregnancy. All receptors come from a female donor with multiple sclerosis, enrolled in a pregnancy study.

This clone has a handful of counts. The chain has TRBV7-2 and TRBJ2-7; D is possibly TRBD2 (6 bases). V lost 1 base and J 5 bases, leaving 12 bases between the germline ends. The V gene's germline CDR1 is SGHTA and CDR2 FQGNSA. The CDR3 runs 14 residues. Here the CDR3 reads CASSLVGGRDEQYF. In nucleotides, the CDR3 is TGTGCCAGCAGCTTAGTGGGGGGACGGGACGAGCAGTACTTC.

The chain links TRBV7-3 to TRBJ2-3, with TRBD2 identical over 8 bases. Germline values: CDR1 SGHTA, CDR2 FQGTGA. The V segment lost 3 bases and the J segment 9 bases; nucleotides outside the gene matches: 11. The CDR3 is 15 residues long. This CDR3 is CASSLEPRGGGTQYF. DNA for the CDR3: TGTGCCAGCAGCTTGGAACCCCGGGGGGGCGGGACGCAGTATTTT.

The J gene is TRBJ2-3, the V gene TRBV18; TRBD2 aligns across 11 bases. The V and J ends lost 4 bases and 2 bases, in that order; junction bases with no gene match: 5. CDR1 is KGHSH, CDR2 LQKENI, per germline. The CDR3 spans 16 residues. The CDR3 nucleotides are TGTGCCAGCTCACTTCTACTAGCGGGAGACACAGATACGCAGTATTTT. Its translation: CASSLLLAGDTDTQYF.

The V call is TRBV14, the J call TRBJ1-6; D is possibly TRBD1 (5 bases). This CDR3 spans 17 amino acids. Germline V gives CDR1 SGHDN, CDR2 FVKESK. V lost 1 base and J 14 bases, leaving 24 bases between the germline ends. The CDR3 sequence: CASSQGPRGRREGSLHF. The CDR3 coding sequence is TGTGCCAGCAGCCAAGGCCCCCGGGGACGCCGGGAGGGATCCCTCCACTTT.

The chain links TRBV18 to TRBJ1-2; D is unresolved. From germline, CDR1 is KGHSH and CDR2 LQKENI. This CDR3 is built from 13 residues. The V end lost 2 bases, the J end lost 4 bases, and 8 bases lay between the germline ends. The CDR3: CASSPEGTYGYTF. The DNA of the CDR3 is TGTGCCAGCTCACCAGAGGGAACCTATGGCTACACCTTC. Filled out from reference TRBV18 and TRBJ1-2, the complete variable domain reads NAGVMQNPRHLVRRRGQEARLRCSPMKGHSHVYWYRQLPEEGLKFMVYLQKENIIDESGMPKERFSAEFPKEGPSILRIQQVVRGDSAAYFCASSPEGTYGYTFGSGTRLTVV.

The chain couples TRBV27 to TRBJ1-3, with 10 bases that match TRBD1. Per germline, CDR1 MNHEY and CDR2 SMNVEV (reference sequence). The CDR3 extends over 15 amino acids. Trimming cost V 5 bases and J 3 bases; bases outside gene matches: 4. The CDR3 DNA reads TGTGCCAGCAGTACGGACAGGGGGAGTGGAAACACCATATATTTT. Translating it yields CASSTDRGSGNTIYF.

V usage is TRBV7-9 and J usage is TRBJ1-5; D perhaps matches TRBD1 (6 bases). V gave up 1 base and J gave up 2 bases, with 18 bases separating them. Germline CDR1 is SEHNR and CDR2 is FQNEAQ (reference sequence). The CDR3 is 18 residues long. The CDR3 DNA sequence: TGTGCCAGCAGCTTAGGGGGGAGGGGGGAGTCTGGCAATCAGCCCCAGCATTTT. Its protein is CASSLGGRGESGNQPQHF.

The chain uses TRBV5-1 and TRBJ1-1; possible D gene TRBD1, 6 bases. The CDR3 has 14 residues. Germline CDR1 reads SGHRS; CDR2 reads YFSETQ. V gave up 6 bases and J gave up 1 base, with 13 bases separating them. The CDR3 bases are TGCGCCAGCACCCCAGGGGCACGGAACACTGAAGCTTTCTTT. Protein sequence: CASTPGARNTEAFF.

V is TRBV28 and J is TRBJ2-5; 12 nucleotides match TRBD2. The junction had 5 bases not matched to a gene; V was cut back by 4 bases and J by 5 bases. Per the germline V gene, CDR1 is MDHEN and CDR2 is SYDVKM. This CDR3 contains 15 residues. The CDR3 DNA follows: TGTGCCAGCAGTTCTAGCGGGAGGGCCAAGGAGACCCAGTACTTC. Its translation: CASSSSGRAKETQYF. Based on the CDR3 plus reference TRBV28 and TRBJ2-5, the full variable domain is DVKVTQSSRYLVKRTGEKVFLECVQDMDHENMFWYRQDPGLGLRLIYFSYDVKMKEKGDIPEGYSVSREKKERFSLILESASTNQTSMYLCASSSSGRAKETQYFGPGTRLLVL.

This rearrangement joins TRBV4-1 to TRBJ2-7; D gene ambiguous. The V end was cut by 4 bases, the J end by 0 bases, with 16 bases between. The germline gives CDR1 MGHRA, CDR2 YSYEKL. This CDR3 comprises 16 residues. The CDR3: CASSLNAAKSSYEQYF. The CDR3 bases are TGCGCCAGCAGCCTAAACGCTGCCAAGAGCTCCTACGAGCAGTACTTC.

CDR3 nucleotides: TGCGCCAGCAGCTTGCAAGCCAGGGGGCGGAATGAGCAGTTCTTC. It is translated as CASSLQARGRNEQFF. The rearrangement uses TRBV5-1 and TRBJ2-1; 8 nucleotides align to TRBD1. The CDR3 contains 15 residues. From germline, CDR1 is SGHRS and CDR2 YFSETQ. The J segment lost 7 bases and the V segment lost 1 base, leaving 7 bases of the junction unmatched.

The chain couples TRBV28 to TRBJ2-2, with TRBD2 identical over 8 bases. V lost 3 bases, J lost 3 bases, and 9 bases stayed unmatched. Germline V CDR1 and CDR2: MDHEN, SYDVKM. The CDR3 is made up of 17 amino acids. The CDR3 here is CASSFPKAGAHTGELFF. For the CDR3, the DNA is TGTGCCAGCAGTTTCCCGAAAGCGGGAGCCCACACCGGGGAGCTGTTTTTT.

This chain joins TRBV7-3 and TRBJ1-1; TRBD1 is a possible D gene (5 bases). The CDR3 is 14 residues long. Germline V lookup: CDR1 SGHTA, CDR2 FQGTGA. V was shortened by 5 bases and J by 5 bases, with 15 bases between the two germline ends. CDR3 DNA: TGTGCCAGCAGCCCAAAGACAGCACCAACTGAAGCTTTCTTT. Encoded protein: CASSPKTAPTEAFF.

V usage is TRBV28 and J usage is TRBJ1-3, with TRBD1 as a possible D gene (6 bases). The CDR3 spans 16 residues. The V end lost 3 bases, the J end lost 2 bases, and 14 bases lay between the germline ends. Germline V gene lookup returns CDR1 MDHEN and CDR2 SYDVKM. CDR3 nucleotide sequence: TGTGCCAGCAGTTTTTGGGGGCAGGGAGCTGGAAACACCATATATTTT. Its translation: CASSFWGQGAGNTIYF.

The rearrangement uses TRBV2 and TRBJ1-1; weak D call: TRBD1 (6 bases). CDR3 length equals 16 residues. The germline V and J ends were trimmed by 8 bases and 0 bases, with 19 bases remaining between them. Germline lookup yields CDR1 SNHLY and CDR2 FYNNEI. In nucleotides, the CDR3 is TGTGCCAGCCGGCGCGACCCCGGACAGTTGAACACTGAAGCTTTCTTT. This sequence encodes CASRRDPGQLNTEAFF.

The J gene is TRBJ1-5, the V gene TRBV2; 7 bases fit TRBD1. This CDR3 has 16 residues. J was trimmed by 1 base and V by 2 bases; bases with no gene match: 5. Germline V gene sequence: CDR1 SNHLY, CDR2 FYNNEI. CDR3 in amino acids: CASSEWAGQSNQPQHF. In DNA, the CDR3 is TGTGCCAGCAGTGAATGGGCGGGACAGAGCAATCAGCCCCAGCATTTT.

The chain carries TRBV10-3 and TRBJ1-3, with D possibly matching TRBD1 (6 bases). V lost 7 bases, J lost 0 bases, and 10 bases lay in between. From germline, CDR1 is ENHRY and CDR2 SYGVKD. The CDR3 consists of 14 residues. The CDR3 sequence is CAIKDSLSGNTIYF. The CDR3 DNA sequence: TGTGCCATCAAGGACAGCCTCTCTGGAAACACCATATATTTT.

The chain combines TRBV7-6 with TRBJ1-1; D might be TRBD1 (6 bases). Germline assignment: CDR1 SGHVS and CDR2 FNYEAQ. This CDR3 contains 14 residues. V gave up 6 bases and J gave up 3 bases, with 14 bases separating them. The CDR3 loop is CASRQYRADTEAFF. In DNA, the CDR3 is TGTGCCAGCAGACAATACAGGGCCGACACTGAAGCTTTCTTT.

V usage is TRBV10-3 and J usage is TRBJ1-1, with D tentatively TRBD1 (5 bases). Trimming left V 0 bases short and J 1 base short, with 12 bases between. CDR1 is ENHRY and CDR2 is SYGVKD in the germline V gene. This CDR3 region has 16 residues. CDR3 coding DNA: TGTGCCATCAGTGAGTCGATGGGCGGGGGGAACACTGAAGCTTTCTTT. Residues: CAISESMGGGNTEAFF.

This rearrangement joins TRBV7-3 to TRBJ2-1, with TRBD2 matching over 11 bases. V shed 4 bases, J shed 4 bases, and the junction held 6 bases outside the gene matches. CDR3 length: 16 amino acids. Germline V gene lookup returns CDR1 SGHTA and CDR2 FQGTGA. This CDR3 reads CASSSGTSGAYNEQFF. In DNA form, the CDR3 reads TGTGCCAGCAGCTCGGGGACTAGCGGAGCGTACAATGAGCAGTTCTTC. Complete variable domain (other parts from reference TRBV7-3 and TRBJ2-1): GAGVSQTPSNKVTEKGKYVELRCDPISGHTALYWYRQSLGQGPEFLIYFQGTGAADDSGLPNDRFFAVRPEGSVSTLKIQRTERGDSAVYLCASSSGTSGAYNEQFFGPGTRLTVL.